The rows below give T cell receptor beta chains drawn from one sample of a study of cytomegalovirus exposure and HLA in healthy donors. Repertoires were generated with immunoSEQ multiplex PCR, while TCRdb's copy carries only in-frame clones and drops some. The sample includes around 140,000 clones, about 61% of them seen just once. What was sequenced was PBMCs. These receptors originate from a male donor in good health and CMV-seronegative. The CDR3 runs from the conserved cysteine through the conserved F or W. Each record gives: clone size, V gene, D gene, J gene, CDR3 DNA, CDR3 protein. A D gene is named only where the DNA matches it firmly. Clone size is not always given. Where it is, it says once, few, many or a class for expanded clones.

clone size: .
V gene: TRBV4-1
D gene: TRBD2
J gene: TRBJ2-2
CDR3 DNA: TGCGCCAGCAGCTCCACTCTAGCGGGGGGGCGTACCGGGGAGCTGTTTTTT
CDR3 protein: CASSSTLAGGRTGELFF

clone size: .
V gene: TRBV6-4
D gene: .
J gene: TRBJ1-5
CDR3 DNA: TGTGCCAGCAGTGACGATTACAGGGATAGCAATCAGCCCCAGCATTTT
CDR3 protein: CASSDDYRDSNQPQHF

clone size: few
V gene: TRBV6-5
D gene: .
J gene: TRBJ2-3
CDR3 DNA: TGTGCCAGCAGTTACTCAAACAGCCGAGGCACAGATACGCAGTATTTT
CDR3 protein: CASSYSNSRGTDTQYF

clone size: .
V gene: TRBV30
D gene: .
J gene: TRBJ1-1
CDR3 DNA: TGTGCCTGGGAAGGAGCACCGAACACTGAAGCTTTCTTT
CDR3 protein: CAWEGAPNTEAFF

clone size: .
V gene: TRBV29-1
D gene: .
J gene: TRBJ1-1
CDR3 DNA: TGCAGCGTTCCCCCCGGGATCAGTCCCATCATGAACACTGAAGCTTTCTTT
CDR3 protein: CSVPPGISPIMNTEAFF

clone size: .
V gene: TRBV6-1
D gene: .
J gene: TRBJ1-5
CDR3 DNA: TGTGCCAGCAGTGGGTATGCAGGGGATCAGCCCCAGCATTTT
CDR3 protein: CASSGYAGDQPQHF

clone size: .
V gene: TRBV4-2
D gene: TRBD2
J gene: TRBJ2-7
CDR3 DNA: TGTGCCAGCAGCCAAGAGCCCAGCGGGGGGTACGAGCAGTACTTC
CDR3 protein: CASSQEPSGGYEQYF

clone size: .
V gene: TRBV2
D gene: TRBD1
J gene: TRBJ1-2
CDR3 DNA: TGTGCCAGCAGTGGGGTGGGGAGACAGGGAGGACGAAACTATGGCTACACCTTC
CDR3 protein: CASSGVGRQGGRNYGYTF

clone size: .
V gene: TRBV7-8
D gene: .
J gene: TRBJ1-2
CDR3 DNA: TGTGCCAGCAGCCTCCGGGACACATACTATGGCTACACCTTC
CDR3 protein: CASSLRDTYYGYTF

clone size: once
V gene: TRBV7-8
D gene: TRBD1
J gene: TRBJ2-7
CDR3 DNA: TGTGCCAGCAGCAGGGGACAGGGTAATTCCGACGAGCAGTACTTC
CDR3 protein: CASSRGQGNSDEQYF

clone size: .
V gene: TRBV30
D gene: TRBD1
J gene: TRBJ1-5
CDR3 DNA: TGTGCCTGGAGTGATGACAGGGGGAGCAATCAGCCCCAGCATTTT
CDR3 protein: CAWSDDRGSNQPQHF

clone size: .
V gene: TRBV4-1
D gene: .
J gene: TRBJ2-1
CDR3 DNA: TGCGCCAGCAGCCACATCGCCCTACCCTACAATGAGCAGTTCTTC
CDR3 protein: CASSHIALPYNEQFF

clone size: .
V gene: TRBV7-7
D gene: .
J gene: TRBJ2-5
CDR3 DNA: TGTGCTAGCAGCCCGTCCGGGGTTGAAGAGACCCAGTACTTC
CDR3 protein: CASSPSGVEETQYF

clone size: few
V gene: TRBV5-1
D gene: TRBD1
J gene: TRBJ1-1
CDR3 DNA: TGCGCCAGCAGCTTGGGACAGGGTGAAGCTTTCTTT
CDR3 protein: CASSLGQGEAFF

clone size: once
V gene: TRBV5-6
D gene: TRBD1
J gene: TRBJ2-7
CDR3 DNA: TGTGCCAGCAGCATCCGGGACAGGGGCCCCTACGAGCAGTACTTC
CDR3 protein: CASSIRDRGPYEQYF

clone size: .
V gene: TRBV7-3
D gene: TRBD1
J gene: TRBJ2-1
CDR3 DNA: TGTGCCAGCAGCTTAAACAGGGGCTACAATGAGCAGTTCTTC
CDR3 protein: CASSLNRGYNEQFF

clone size: .
V gene: TRBV6-5
D gene: .
J gene: TRBJ1-5
CDR3 DNA: TGTGCCACGGGTCGGAATAGCAATCAGCCCCAGCATTTT
CDR3 protein: CATGRNSNQPQHF

clone size: .
V gene: TRBV6-4
D gene: TRBD1
J gene: TRBJ2-7
CDR3 DNA: TGTGCCAGCAGTGCCGACAGGGGGCGCGACGAGCAGTACTTC
CDR3 protein: CASSADRGRDEQYF

clone size: .
V gene: TRBV5-1
D gene: TRBD1
J gene: TRBJ1-2
CDR3 DNA: TGCGCCAGCAGCTCGGGACAGGCTAACTATGGCTACACCTTC
CDR3 protein: CASSSGQANYGYTF

clone size: .
V gene: TRBV7-9
D gene: .
J gene: TRBJ1-2
CDR3 DNA: TGTGCCAGCAGCTTAGCGGCAGGGAATGGCTACCCCTTC
CDR3 protein: CASSLAAGNGYPF

clone size: .
V gene: TRBV11-2
D gene: TRBD1
J gene: TRBJ2-7
CDR3 DNA: TGTGCCAGCAGCTTAGTACCGACAGGGTTAGATTCCTACGAGCAGTACTTC
CDR3 protein: CASSLVPTGLDSYEQYF

clone size: .
V gene: TRBV10-3
D gene: TRBD1
J gene: TRBJ2-7
CDR3 DNA: TGTGCCATCAGTGAGGGGACAGGGACCTACGAGCAGTACTTC
CDR3 protein: CAISEGTGTYEQYF

clone size: few
V gene: TRBV4-2
D gene: .
J gene: TRBJ1-3
CDR3 DNA: TGTGCCAGCAGCCAAGAAGACAGCTCTGGAAACACCATATATTTT
CDR3 protein: CASSQEDSSGNTIYF

clone size: few
V gene: TRBV28
D gene: .
J gene: TRBJ1-1
CDR3 DNA: TGTGCCAGCAGTTTACCCCTTACAGGGTACACTGAAGCTTTCTTT
CDR3 protein: CASSLPLTGYTEAFF

clone size: .
V gene: TRBV15
D gene: .
J gene: TRBJ1-5
CDR3 DNA: TGTGCCACCAGCTCCCCCACCGGGAGGGGGGGATATAGCAATCAGCCCCAGCATTTT
CDR3 protein: CATSSPTGRGGYSNQPQHF

clone size: few
V gene: TRBV18
D gene: .
J gene: TRBJ1-3
CDR3 DNA: TGTGCCAGCTCCCCACGTAGGGGGACGACGTCTGGAAACACCATATATTTT
CDR3 protein: CASSPRRGTTSGNTIYF

clone size: .
V gene: TRBV4-1
D gene: .
J gene: TRBJ1-2
CDR3 DNA: TGCGCCAGCAGCCACCCCCAGGGCGATGGCTACACCTTC
CDR3 protein: CASSHPQGDGYTF

clone size: .
V gene: TRBV28
D gene: TRBD1
J gene: TRBJ1-4
CDR3 DNA: TGTGCCAGCAGTTCGGGGACAGGGGGCTTTGAAAAACTGTTTTTT
CDR3 protein: CASSSGTGGFEKLFF

clone size: .
V gene: TRBV21-1
D gene: .
J gene: TRBJ1-4
CDR3 DNA: TGTGGATCGAGCACCACTAATGAAAAACTGTTTTTT
CDR3 protein: CGSSTTNEKLFF

clone size: .
V gene: TRBV7-9
D gene: TRBD1
J gene: TRBJ2-7
CDR3 DNA: TGTGCCAGCAGCTTAGGGACAGGGGACGAGCAGTACTTC
CDR3 protein: CASSLGTGDEQYF

clone size: few
V gene: TRBV5-1
D gene: .
J gene: TRBJ2-2
CDR3 DNA: TGCGCCAGCAGCTTGGACTTCCGGGATACCGGGGAGCTGTTTTTT
CDR3 protein: CASSLDFRDTGELFF